This TCR beta chain is from a study of blood T cell repertoires in COVID-19. Study overall: Acute-phase and convalescent COVID-19 samples originated in the United States, Italy and Spain. T cells, B-cell-depleted T cells, or PBMCs supplied cDNA or gDNA.

Authors' methods: Estimates of nucleated cell counts were drawn from the amplification of reference gene primers. Produced via immunoSEQ multiplex PCR; TCRdb's table is partial and in-frame only. The V and J calls and the clone size are those of that table, but D and trimming were determined from the DNA. The sample includes about 210,000 clones, approximately 87% of them seen just once. The material sequenced was peripheral blood. This sequence originates from a man aged 60 to 69 who had recovered from COVID-19.

As DNA, the CDR3 is TGTGCCAGCAGCCAAGCTTCAGGTAACAATCAGCCCCAGCATTTT. Translated: CASSQASGNNQPQHF. The genes are TRBV3-1 (or the pseudogene TRBV3-2) and TRBJ1-5, with no clear D. Germline V lookup: CDR1 LGHDT, CDR2 YNNKEL (reference sequence). Trimming took 1 base from V and 3 from J, leaving 10 bases between them. This CDR3 comprises 15 residues.